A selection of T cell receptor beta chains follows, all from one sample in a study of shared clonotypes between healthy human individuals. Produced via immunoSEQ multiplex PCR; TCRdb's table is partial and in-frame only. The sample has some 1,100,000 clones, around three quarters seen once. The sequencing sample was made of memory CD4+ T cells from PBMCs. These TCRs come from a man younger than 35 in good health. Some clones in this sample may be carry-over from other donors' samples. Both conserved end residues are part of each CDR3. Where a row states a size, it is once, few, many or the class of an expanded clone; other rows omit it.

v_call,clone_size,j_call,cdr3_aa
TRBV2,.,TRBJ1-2,CASAFNYGYTF
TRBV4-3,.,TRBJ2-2,CASSPRAAGELFF
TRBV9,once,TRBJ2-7,CASSVLREPYEQYF
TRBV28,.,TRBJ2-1,CASLGYNEQFF
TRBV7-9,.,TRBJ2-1,CASSLVGGRGSNEQFF
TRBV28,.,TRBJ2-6,CASNSGANVLTF
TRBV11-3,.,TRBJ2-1,CASSPPSGTNEQFF
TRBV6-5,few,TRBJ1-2,CASGTQYGYTF
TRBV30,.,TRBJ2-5,CAWSVGGSQETQYF
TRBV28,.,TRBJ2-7,CASSRPSTGSYEQYF
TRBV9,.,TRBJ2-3,CASSASSTSTDTQYF
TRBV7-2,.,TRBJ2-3,CASSLGHRGADTQYF
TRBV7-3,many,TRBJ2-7,CASSADPSYEQYF
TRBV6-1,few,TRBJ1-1,CASSTTGVVDTEAFF
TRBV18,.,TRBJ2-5,CASSPPLSVRDLDRETQYF
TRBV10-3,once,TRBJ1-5,CAISESGGNQPQHF
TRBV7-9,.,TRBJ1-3,CASSSDKNPGNTIYF
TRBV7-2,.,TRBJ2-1,CASSLSGSRLGEQFF
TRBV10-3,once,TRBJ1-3,CAIKATGDGNTIYF
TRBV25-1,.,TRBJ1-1,CASSEIRAAGEAFF
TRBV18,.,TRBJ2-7,CASSPPASGSYEQYF
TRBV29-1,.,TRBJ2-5,CSAVGPEETQYF
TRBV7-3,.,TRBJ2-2,CASSLTGGTGELFF
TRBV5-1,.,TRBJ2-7,CASSGQGGTYEQYF
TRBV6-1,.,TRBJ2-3,CASTSDRGTDTQYF
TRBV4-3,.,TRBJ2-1,CASSQDARDFQYNEQFF
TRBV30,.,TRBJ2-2,CAWSVHSGFAGELFF
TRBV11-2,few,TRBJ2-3,CASSLGSSGRTDTQYF
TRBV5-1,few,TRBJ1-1,CASSGRGENTEAFF
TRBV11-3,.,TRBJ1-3,CASSLGGYGGNTIYF
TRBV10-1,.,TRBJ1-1,CASFSPGQGTSEAFF
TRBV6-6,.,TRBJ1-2,CASHSLGARAGGYTF
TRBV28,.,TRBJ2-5,CAGHSGRGGETQYF
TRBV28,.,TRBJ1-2,CASSVPGGAGYTF
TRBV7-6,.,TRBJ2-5,CASSSIGGYRVETQYF
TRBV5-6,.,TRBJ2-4,CASSSRRDRGPGNIQYF
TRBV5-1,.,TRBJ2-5,CASSSRDRGQETQYF
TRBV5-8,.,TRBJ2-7,CASSWGLAGGCYF
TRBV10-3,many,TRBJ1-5,CAISPGIGQPQHF
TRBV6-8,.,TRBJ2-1,CASRKTSGRYNEQFF
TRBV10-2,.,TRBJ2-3,CASSRQGPSTDTQYF
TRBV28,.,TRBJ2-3,CASSTRTSGVTDTQYF
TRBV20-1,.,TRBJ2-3,CSAQEADTQYF
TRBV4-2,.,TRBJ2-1,CASSQASPRASGSNEQFF
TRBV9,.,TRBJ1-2,CASTPDRGGYGYTF
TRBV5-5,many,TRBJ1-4,CASRRTATNEKLFF
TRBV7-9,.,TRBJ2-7,CASSQQGTGGYEQYF
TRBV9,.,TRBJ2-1,CASSPTRLAGAEFF
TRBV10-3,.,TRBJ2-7,CAISEGLPYEQYF
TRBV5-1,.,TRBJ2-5,CASSLGGLAVQETQYF
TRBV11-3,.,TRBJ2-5,CASSAQEETQYF